The sequence of this T cell receptor beta chain was determined in a study of blood T cell repertoires in COVID-19. Whole-study context: Material from acute and convalescent COVID-19 was sourced from the United States, Italy and Spain.

Only a few counts were recorded for this clone. Losses at the gene ends were 4 bases for V and 3 bases for J; bases not matched to a gene: 6. The CDR3 is made up of 15 amino acids. Germline CDR1 reads MNHEY; CDR2 reads SMNVEV (reference sequence). Produced via immunoSEQ multiplex PCR; TCRdb's table is partial and in-frame only. The sample contains about 330,000 clones, approximately 88% of which appear only once. Cohort 3 donors were reported recovered after two negative PCRs, clearance, or symptom resolution. The chain links TRBV27 to TRBJ2-3; 8 nucleotides match TRBD1. The specimen sequenced was PBMCs or T cells enriched from blood (not recorded which). The TCR sequence derives from a man under 40 who had recovered from COVID-19. CDR3 sequence reads: CASSSHRGDTDTQYF. In DNA form, the CDR3 reads TGTGCCAGCAGTTCTCACAGGGGGGATACAGATACGCAGTATTTT.